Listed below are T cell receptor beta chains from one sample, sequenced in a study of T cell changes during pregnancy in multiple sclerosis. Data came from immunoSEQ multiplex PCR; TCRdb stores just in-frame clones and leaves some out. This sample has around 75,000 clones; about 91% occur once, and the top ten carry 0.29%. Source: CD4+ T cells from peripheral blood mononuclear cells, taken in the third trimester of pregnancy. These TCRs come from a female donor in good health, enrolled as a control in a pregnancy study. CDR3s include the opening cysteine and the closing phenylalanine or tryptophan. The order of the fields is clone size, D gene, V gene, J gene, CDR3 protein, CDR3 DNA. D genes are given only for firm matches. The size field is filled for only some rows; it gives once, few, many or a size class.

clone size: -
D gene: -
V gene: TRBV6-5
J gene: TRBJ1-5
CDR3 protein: CASTPKTGFNQPQHF
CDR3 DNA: TGTGCCAGCACTCCTAAGACAGGATTTAATCAGCCCCAGCATTTT

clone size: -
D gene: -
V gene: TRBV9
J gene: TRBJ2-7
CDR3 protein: CASSVADSPYEQYF
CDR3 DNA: TGTGCCAGCAGCGTAGCGGACAGCCCCTACGAGCAGTACTTC

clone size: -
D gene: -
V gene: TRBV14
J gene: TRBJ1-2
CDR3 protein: CASSQELTFSYTF
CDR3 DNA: TGTGCCAGCAGCCAAGAGCTGACTTTTAGCTACACCTTC

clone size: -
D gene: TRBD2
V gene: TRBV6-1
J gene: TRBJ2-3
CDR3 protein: CASSALAGGNTDTQYF
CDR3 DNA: TGTGCCAGCAGTGCCCTAGCGGGGGGGAACACAGATACGCAGTATTTT

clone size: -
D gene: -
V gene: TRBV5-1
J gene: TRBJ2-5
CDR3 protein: CASSRPGQGKETQYF
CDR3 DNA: TGCGCCAGTTCCCGCCCGGGTCAGGGAAAAGAGACCCAGTACTTC

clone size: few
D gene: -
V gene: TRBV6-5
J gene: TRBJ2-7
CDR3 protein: CASSRPSSYEQYF
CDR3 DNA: TGTGCCAGCAGCCGGCCTAGCTCCTACGAGCAGTACTTC

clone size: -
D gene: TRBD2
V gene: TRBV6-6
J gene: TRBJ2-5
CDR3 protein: CASTPGLAGQETQYF
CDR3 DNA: TGTGCCAGTACCCCGGGACTAGCGGGACAAGAGACCCAGTACTTC

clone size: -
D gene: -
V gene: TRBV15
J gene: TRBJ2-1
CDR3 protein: CATSREGRMTEQFF
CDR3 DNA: TGTGCCACCAGCAGAGAGGGCAGAATGACCGAGCAGTTCTTC

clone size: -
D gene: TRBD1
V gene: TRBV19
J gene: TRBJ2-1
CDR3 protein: CASSIAFTRGTRDEQFF
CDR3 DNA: TGTGCCAGTAGTATAGCTTTCACCAGGGGGACACGGGATGAGCAGTTCTTC

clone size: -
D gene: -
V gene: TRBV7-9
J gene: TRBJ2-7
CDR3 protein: CASSVVQGYEQYF
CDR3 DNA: TGTGCCAGCAGCGTGGTTCAGGGTTACGAGCAGTACTTC

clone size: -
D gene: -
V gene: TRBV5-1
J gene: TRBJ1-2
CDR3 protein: CASSLDRYEDGYTF
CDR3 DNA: TGCGCCAGCAGCTTGGACAGGTACGAGGATGGCTACACCTTC

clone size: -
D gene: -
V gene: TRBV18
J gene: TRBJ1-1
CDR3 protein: CASSPRPDRNTEAFF
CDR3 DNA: TGTGCCAGCTCACCCCGCCCGGACAGGAACACTGAAGCTTTCTTT

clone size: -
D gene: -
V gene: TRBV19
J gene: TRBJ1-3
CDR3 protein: CASSIAGRGAGNTIYF
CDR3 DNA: TGTGCCAGTAGTATCGCCGGCAGGGGAGCCGGAAACACCATATATTTT

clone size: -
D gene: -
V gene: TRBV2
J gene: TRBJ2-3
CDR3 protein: CASSEGQGSDTQYF
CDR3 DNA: TGTGCCAGCAGTGAAGGTCAGGGATCAGATACGCAGTATTTT

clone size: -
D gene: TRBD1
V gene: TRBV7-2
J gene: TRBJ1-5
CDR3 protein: CASSKDRAGARQPQHF
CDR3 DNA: TGTGCCAGCAGCAAAGACAGGGCGGGTGCGCGTCAGCCCCAGCATTTT

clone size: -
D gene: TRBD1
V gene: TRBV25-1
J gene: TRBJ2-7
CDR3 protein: CASSDLKTGFGYEQYF
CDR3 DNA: TGTGCCAGCAGTGACCTCAAGACAGGGTTTGGGTACGAGCAGTACTTC

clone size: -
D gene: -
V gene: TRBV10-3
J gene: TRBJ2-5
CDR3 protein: CAISDPHSKHQETQYF
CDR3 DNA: TGTGCCATCAGTGACCCCCACAGCAAACACCAAGAGACCCAGTACTTC

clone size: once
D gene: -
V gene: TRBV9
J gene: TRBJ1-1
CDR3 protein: CASSERPGGWNTEAFF
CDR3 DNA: TGTGCCAGCAGCGAACGACCGGGAGGATGGAACACTGAAGCTTTCTTT

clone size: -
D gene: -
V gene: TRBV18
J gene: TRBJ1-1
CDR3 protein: CASSPFSGADTEAFF
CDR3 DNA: TGTGCCAGCTCACCCTTTTCTGGGGCGGACACTGAAGCTTTCTTT

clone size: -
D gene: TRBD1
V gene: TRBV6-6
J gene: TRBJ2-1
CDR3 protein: CASRRQGTNEQFF
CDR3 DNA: TGTGCCAGCAGACGACAGGGTACTAATGAGCAGTTCTTC

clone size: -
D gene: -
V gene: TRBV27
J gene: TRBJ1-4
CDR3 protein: CASSRGAANEKLFF
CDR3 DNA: TGTGCCAGCTCCAGGGGTGCGGCGAATGAAAAACTGTTTTTT

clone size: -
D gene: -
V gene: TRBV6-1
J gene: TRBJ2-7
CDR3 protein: CASTLTGGSREQYF
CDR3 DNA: TGTGCCAGCACCCTTACCGGGGGTTCACGCGAGCAGTACTTC

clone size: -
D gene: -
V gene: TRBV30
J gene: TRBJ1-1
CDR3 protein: CALAPRGTEAFF
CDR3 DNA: TGTGCGCTGGCTCCCCGGGGCACTGAAGCTTTCTTT

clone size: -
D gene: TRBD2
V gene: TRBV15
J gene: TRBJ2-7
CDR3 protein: CATSRGLAGTYEQYF
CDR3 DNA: TGTGCCACCAGCAGAGGACTAGCGGGGACCTACGAGCAGTACTTC

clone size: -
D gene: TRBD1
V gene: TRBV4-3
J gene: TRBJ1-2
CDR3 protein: CASSQEARQGYGYTF
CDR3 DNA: TGCGCCAGCAGCCAAGAGGCCAGACAGGGCTATGGCTACACCTTC

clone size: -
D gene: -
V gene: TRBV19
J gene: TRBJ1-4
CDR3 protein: CASSIGTANEKLFF
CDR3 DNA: TGTGCCAGTAGTATAGGGACAGCTAATGAAAAACTGTTTTTT

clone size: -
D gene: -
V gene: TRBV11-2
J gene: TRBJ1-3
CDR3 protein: CASSLGNTGYSGNTIYF
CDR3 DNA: TGTGCCAGCAGCTTGGGGAATACAGGGTACTCTGGAAACACCATATATTTT

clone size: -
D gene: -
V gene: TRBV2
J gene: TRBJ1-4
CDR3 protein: CASKERRATNEKLFF
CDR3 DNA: TGTGCCAGCAAAGAAAGACGGGCAACTAATGAAAAACTGTTTTTT

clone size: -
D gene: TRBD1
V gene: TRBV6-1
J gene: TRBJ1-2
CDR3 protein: CASSEDSGGGGYTF
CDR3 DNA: TGTGCCAGCAGTGAGGATTCAGGGGGCGGTGGCTACACCTTC

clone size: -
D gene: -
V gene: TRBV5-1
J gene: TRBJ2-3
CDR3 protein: CASSLSGVSTDTQYF
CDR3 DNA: TGCGCCAGCAGCTTGTCGGGGGTTAGCACAGATACGCAGTATTTT

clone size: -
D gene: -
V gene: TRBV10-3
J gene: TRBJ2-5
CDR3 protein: CAISESRGGQETQYF
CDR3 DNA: TGTGCCATCAGTGAGTCACGAGGGGGCCAAGAGACCCAGTACTTC

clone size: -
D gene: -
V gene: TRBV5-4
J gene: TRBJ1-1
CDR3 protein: CASSYPLGGRRQNTEAFF
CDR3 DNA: TGTGCCAGCAGCTACCCCTTGGGGGGGAGGCGACAGAACACTGAAGCTTTCTTT

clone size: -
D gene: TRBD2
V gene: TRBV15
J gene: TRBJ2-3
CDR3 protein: CATSRVGGGGTDTQYF
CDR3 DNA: TGTGCCACCAGCAGAGTTGGCGGGGGGGGCACAGATACGCAGTATTTT

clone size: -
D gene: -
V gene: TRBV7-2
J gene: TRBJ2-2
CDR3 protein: CASRPGEPGELFF
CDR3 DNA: TGTGCCAGCAGGCCAGGCGAACCCGGGGAGCTGTTTTTT

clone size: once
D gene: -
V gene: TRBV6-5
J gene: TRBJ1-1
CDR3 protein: CASTPGRGYTEAFF
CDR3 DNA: TGTGCCAGCACCCCCGGTAGGGGTTATACTGAAGCTTTCTTT

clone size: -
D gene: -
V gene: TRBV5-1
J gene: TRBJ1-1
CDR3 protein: CASSRQGVSTEAFF
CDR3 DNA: TGCGCCAGCAGTCGTCAAGGGGTAAGCACTGAAGCTTTCTTT

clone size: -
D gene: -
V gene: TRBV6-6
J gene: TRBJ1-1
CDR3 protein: CASSYERRTEAFF
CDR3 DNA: TGTGCCAGCAGTTACGAGCGTAGGACTGAAGCTTTCTTT

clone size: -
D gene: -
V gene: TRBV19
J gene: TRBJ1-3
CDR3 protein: CASRRGGSGNTIYF
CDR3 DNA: TGTGCCAGTAGGCGAGGAGGTTCGGGAAACACCATATATTTT

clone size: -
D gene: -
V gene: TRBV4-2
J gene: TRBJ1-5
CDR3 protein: CASSQSLRGGIGQPQHF
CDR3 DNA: TGTGCCAGCAGCCAATCTCTGAGAGGGGGTATCGGCCAGCCCCAGCATTTT

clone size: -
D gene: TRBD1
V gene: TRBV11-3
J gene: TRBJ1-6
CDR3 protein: CASSLDQTGWDSPLHF
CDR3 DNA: TGTGCCAGCAGCTTAGACCAGACAGGGTGGGATTCACCCCTCCACTTT

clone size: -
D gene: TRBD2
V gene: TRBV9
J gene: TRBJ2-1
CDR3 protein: CASSRTSGANYNEQFF
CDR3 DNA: TGTGCCAGCAGCAGGACTAGCGGGGCGAATTACAATGAGCAGTTCTTC

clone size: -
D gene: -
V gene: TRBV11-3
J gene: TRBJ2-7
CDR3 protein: CASSLEAGMYEQYF
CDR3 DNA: TGTGCCAGCAGCTTAGAGGCGGGAATGTACGAGCAGTACTTC

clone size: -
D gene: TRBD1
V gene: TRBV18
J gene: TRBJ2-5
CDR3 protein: CASSPAGTVQETQYF
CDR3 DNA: TGTGCCAGCTCCCCGGCCGGGACAGTCCAAGAGACCCAGTACTTC

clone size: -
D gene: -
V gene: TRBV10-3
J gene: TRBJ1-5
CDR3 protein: CAISESGAGEQPQHF
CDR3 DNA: TGTGCCATCAGTGAGTCAGGGGCAGGGGAGCAGCCCCAGCATTTT

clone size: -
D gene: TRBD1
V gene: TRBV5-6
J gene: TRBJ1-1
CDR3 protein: CASSRRGLGYTEAFF
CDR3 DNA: TGTGCCAGCAGCCGCAGGGGGCTGGGGTACACTGAAGCTTTCTTT

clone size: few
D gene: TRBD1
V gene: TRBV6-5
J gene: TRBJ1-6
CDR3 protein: CASTLPGTGSPLHF
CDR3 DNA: TGTGCCAGCACCCTACCAGGGACAGGATCACCCCTCCACTTT

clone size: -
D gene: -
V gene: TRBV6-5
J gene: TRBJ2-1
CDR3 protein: CASSYGGSSYNEQFF
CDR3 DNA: TGTGCCAGCAGTTACGGGGGGAGCTCCTACAATGAGCAGTTCTTC

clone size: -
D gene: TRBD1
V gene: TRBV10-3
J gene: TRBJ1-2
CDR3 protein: CAISGTGTGEDGYTF
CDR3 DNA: TGTGCCATCAGTGGAACGGGGACAGGGGAAGATGGCTACACCTTC

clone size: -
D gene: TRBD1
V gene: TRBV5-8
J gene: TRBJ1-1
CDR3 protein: CASRADPGTDNIEAFF
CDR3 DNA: TGTGCCAGCAGAGCCGACCCCGGGACAGATAATATTGAAGCTTTCTTT

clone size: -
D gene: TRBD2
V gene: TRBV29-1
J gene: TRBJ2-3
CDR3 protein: CSKRGSTDTQYF
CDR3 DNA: TGCAGCAAGCGGGGTAGCACAGATACGCAGTATTTT

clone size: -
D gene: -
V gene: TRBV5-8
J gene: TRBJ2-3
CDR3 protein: CASSLGGSRGDTQYF
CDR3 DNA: TGTGCCAGCAGCTTGGGGGGCTCGCGGGGAGATACGCAGTATTTT